This T cell receptor (beta chain) was captured in a study of cytomegalovirus exposure and HLA in healthy donors. PCR was performed using 60 Vbeta and 13 Jbeta primers. Libraries were prepared by immunoSEQ multiplex PCR; TCRdb keeps only in-frame clonotypes and omits some of them. The repertoire table contains fewer than 70,000 clones. The clonotype originates from a man aged 30-40 years in good health and CMV-seropositive. Sequencing used PBMCs.

In DNA, the CDR3 is TGCGCCAGCAGCCGAGGACAGGGGAACAATCAGCCCCAGCATTTT. Its protein is CASSRGQGNNQPQHF. The chain has TRBV4-1 and TRBJ1-5, with 9 bases lining up with TRBD1. The CDR3 has 15 amino acids. CDR1 is MGHRA, CDR2 YSYEKL, per germline. Unmatched junction bases numbered 4, after V lost 4 bases and J lost 3 bases.